This TCR beta chain was found in a study of metastatic and nonmetastatic thyroid tumors (dated by TCRdb to 2018 to 2020). Broadly, across the study: The researchers compared repertoires between peripheral blood samples and tumor or nodule tissue samples from patients with malignant or benign thyroid disease.

Notes on this clone: It lacks a known antigen. No much larger clone is present one base from it, and per-base qualities are unavailable.

Before undergoing thyroid surgery, none of the patients had been given any kind of treatment. The study retrospectively analysed patient clinical samples collected from the early 2010s to the late 2010s using T-cell receptor beta sequencing. Receptors were amplified or captured by PCR. Sequenced using an Illumina HiSeq 4000. The TCR beta-chain CDR3 region of each patient was profiled by high-throughput sequencing. The original pipeline was this. CDR3 differences across clinicopathological groups were used to build a classifier for discriminating distant-metastatic papillary thyroid cancer patients. To measure repertoire diversity the researchers used the Shannon index, while the Morisita-Horn index served to gauge how similar the tumor and blood repertoires were. TCRdb ran its own pipeline on the public reads, namely fastp trimming at Q25 and MiXCR clone calling, and kept in-frame beta chains. The V and J calls were determined by TCRdb, not by the authors. The sample table lists 25,000 to 35,000 clones, around 15% of them with a count of one. Over 3.5% of the sample is in the top ten clones.

The CDR3 numbers 13 residues from cysteine through phenylalanine. The sequence is cut down to CDR3 DNA, 39 bases in frame from base 1. The germline V end is reduced by 5 bases and the J end by 4 bases; junction bases left unmatched: 7. The CDR1 and CDR2 encoded by the germline V gene (reference sequence) are GTSNPN and SVGIG. Points the paper makes about the study in general: TCR beta diversity was reported as significantly higher in malignant tumors than in benign nodules, in both blood and tumor samples.

The sequence is built from TRBV30 and TRBJ1-2, with 7 bases matching TRBD1. This TCR was sampled from a female donor with papillary thyroid cancer or a benign thyroid nodule (not recorded which). Some clones in this sample may be carry-over from other donors' samples. The sequencing input was blood. For the CDR3, the sequence is CAWGGQNRYGYTF. The bases are TGTGCCTGGGGGGGACAGAACCGCTATGGCTACACCTTC.